The T cell receptor beta chain described here comes from a study of regulatory T cells in long-lasting Graves disease. Time point meaning: newly diagnosed GD, antithyroid drugs for less than 3 months. RNA from PBMCs was the source of the TCR library. This clonotype was recorded once. Its cognate antigen is unknown. Being one base from a much bigger clone, this may be a read error. CDR3 size: 15 residues. The germline V gene encodes CDR1 LNHDA and CDR2 SQIVND (reference sequence). Trimming pared 9 bases from V and 5 bases from J, leaving 20 bases between. Relying on iRepertoire HTBI primers and Arm-PCR of CDR3 regions, the team built TCR beta libraries. TCRdb used MiXCR to reprocess the multiplex PCR reads, holding one entry per CDR3 protein. This table holds 530,000 or so distinct CDR3 sequences, approximately 13% found once. Whole-study findings and limits: Not thyroid tissue but only peripheral blood was studied.

This sample was also put to use in a study of T cells in Graves' hyperthyroidism and ophthalmopathy. Per that study: Patients aged 18 to 65 had newly diagnosed hyperthyroidism that had lasted under 2 months. Reasons for excluding patients were uncontrolled infection, other autoimmune disease, pregnancy or lactation.

The V call is TRBV19, the J call TRBJ2-1; the D call may be TRBD1 or TRBD2 (5 bases each). This receptor was taken from a man aged 25 to 40 with Graves disease. The source material was peripheral blood mononuclear cells (PBMCs), sampled at new diagnosis, from a patient treated with antithyroid drugs. CDR3 in amino acids: CARSPPGRPDNEQFF. For the CDR3, the DNA is TGTGCCAGAAGTCCCCCGGGACGGCCCGACAATGAGCAGTTCTTC.